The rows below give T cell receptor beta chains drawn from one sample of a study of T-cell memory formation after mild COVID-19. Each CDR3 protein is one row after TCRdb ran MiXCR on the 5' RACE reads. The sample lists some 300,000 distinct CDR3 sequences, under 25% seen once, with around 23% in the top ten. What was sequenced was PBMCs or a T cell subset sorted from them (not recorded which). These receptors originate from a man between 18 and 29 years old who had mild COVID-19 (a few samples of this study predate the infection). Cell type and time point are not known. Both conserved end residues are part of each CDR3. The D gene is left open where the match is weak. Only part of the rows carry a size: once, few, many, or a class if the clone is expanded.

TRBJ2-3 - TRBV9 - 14 TGTGCCAGCACCCGCCAGAGTAGCACAGATACGCAGTATTTT CASTRQSSTDTQYF
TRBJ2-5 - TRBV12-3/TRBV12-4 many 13 TGTGCCAGCAATACAGGGAACCAAGAGACCCAGTACTTC CASNTGNQETQYF
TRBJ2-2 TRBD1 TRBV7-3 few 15 TGTGCCAGCAGCTCGGGACAGGGGGTAATCGGGGAGCTGTTTTTT CASSSGQGVIGELFF
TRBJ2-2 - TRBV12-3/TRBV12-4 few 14 TGTGCCAGCAGGGAGGACAGTAACACCGGGGAGCTGTTTTTT CASREDSNTGELFF
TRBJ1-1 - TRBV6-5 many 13 TGTGCCAGCAGTTACTACCCCCGCACTGAAGCTTTCTTT CASSYYPRTEAFF
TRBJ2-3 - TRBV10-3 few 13 TGTGCCATCAGTGAGTCGCCCACAGATACGCAGTATTTT CAISESPTDTQYF
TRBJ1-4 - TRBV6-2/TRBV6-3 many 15 TGTGCCAGCAGTCCACCCCGGGGCCTCAATGAAAAACTGTTTTTT CASSPPRGLNEKLFF
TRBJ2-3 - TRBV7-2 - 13 TGTGCCAGCAGCAGCAACTCCGGCGGGACGCAGTATTTT CASSSNSGGTQYF
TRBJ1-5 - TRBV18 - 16 TGTGCCAGCTCACCACAAGGTCCTAGGAGCAATCAGCCCCAGCATTTT CASSPQGPRSNQPQHF
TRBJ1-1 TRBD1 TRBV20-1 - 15 TGCAGTGCTAGAGATAGACAGGGCTCGAACACTGAAGCTTTCTTT CSARDRQGSNTEAFF
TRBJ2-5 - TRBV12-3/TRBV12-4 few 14 TGTGCCAGCAGTTTACAGGACCTCAAAGAGACCCAGTACTTC CASSLQDLKETQYF
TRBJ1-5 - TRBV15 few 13 TGTGCCACCAGCAGAGATTACGATCAGCCCCAGCATTTT CATSRDYDQPQHF
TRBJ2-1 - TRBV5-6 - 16 TGTGCCAGCAGCTTGTATGGTCAGGAACCTTACAATGAGCAGTTCTTC CASSLYGQEPYNEQFF
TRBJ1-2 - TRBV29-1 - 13 TGCAGCGTGTACGGCAGGGGAAGATATGGCTACACCTTC CSVYGRGRYGYTF
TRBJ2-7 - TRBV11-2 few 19 TGTGCCAGCAGCTTAGATTACGACCTGTCAGTATCTATGTCCTACGAGCAGTACTTC CASSLDYDLSVSMSYEQYF
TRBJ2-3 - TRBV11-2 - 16 TGTGCCAGCAGCACACGACGCGGCGGTAGCACAGATACGCAGTATTTT CASSTRRGGSTDTQYF
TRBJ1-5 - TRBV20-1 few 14 TGCAGTGCTAGACAGGGGTATAGCAATCAGCCCCAGCATTTT CSARQGYSNQPQHF
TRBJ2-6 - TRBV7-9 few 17 TGTGCCAGCAGCTTGGGCAGGGGAGCGACTGGGGCCAACGTCCTGACTTTC CASSLGRGATGANVLTF
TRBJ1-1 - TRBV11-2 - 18 TGTGCCAGCAGCACCCCGGGCGGACTGCTACTCCTGGGCGCTGAAGCTTTCTTT CASSTPGGLLLLGAEAFF
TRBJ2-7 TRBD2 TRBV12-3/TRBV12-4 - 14 TGTGCCAGCAAACTGGGCAGGCGGGGGGCCGAGCAGTACTTC CASKLGRRGAEQYF
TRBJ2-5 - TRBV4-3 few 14 TGCGCCAGCAGCCACGGCGGGATATCAGAGACCCAGTACTTC CASSHGGISETQYF
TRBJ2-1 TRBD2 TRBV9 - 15 TGTGCCAGCAGCGTAGAAGGTAGCGGGGGCGATGAGCAGTTCTTC CASSVEGSGGDEQFF
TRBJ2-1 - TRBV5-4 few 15 TGTGCCAGCAGCCCACAGACTAGAGGTGACAATGAGCAGTTCTTC CASSPQTRGDNEQFF
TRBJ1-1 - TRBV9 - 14 TGTGCCAGCAGCGTAGAGGGGACAAACACTGAAGCTTTCTTT CASSVEGTNTEAFF
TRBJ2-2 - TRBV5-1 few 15 TGCGCCAGCAGCGAGATGGCGGAGAACACCGGGGAGCTGTTTTTT CASSEMAENTGELFF
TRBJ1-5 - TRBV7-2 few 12 TGTGCCAGCAGCTTCGAGTATCAGCCCCAGCATTTT CASSFEYQPQHF
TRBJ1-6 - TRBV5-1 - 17 TGCGCCAGCAGCTCCAATGGGGTGCAGGGATCAGGGTCACCCCTCCACTTT CASSSNGVQGSGSPLHF
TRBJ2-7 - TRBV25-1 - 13 TGTGCCAGCAGTGTCCGGGAGTCGCACGAGCAGTACTTC CASSVRESHEQYF
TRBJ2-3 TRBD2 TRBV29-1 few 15 TGCAGCGTCAGTATGACTAGCAGCAGCACAGATACGCAGTATTTT CSVSMTSSSTDTQYF
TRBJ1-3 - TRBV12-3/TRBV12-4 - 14 TGTGCCAGCAGTTCCGACAGCTCTGGAAACACCATATATTTT CASSSDSSGNTIYF
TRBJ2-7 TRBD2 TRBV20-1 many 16 TGCAGTGCTAGAGCGCGACTAGCGGGGGGGCGGGGCGAGCAGTACTTC CSARARLAGGRGEQYF
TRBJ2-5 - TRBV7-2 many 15 TGTGCCAGCAGCCCGACAGGAGGGTTGTCAGAGACCCAGTACTTC CASSPTGGLSETQYF
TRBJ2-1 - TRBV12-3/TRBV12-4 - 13 TGTGCCACGATAAAGGACAGTTACAATGAGCAGTTCTTC CATIKDSYNEQFF
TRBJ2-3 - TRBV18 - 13 TGTGCCAGCTCACCAGAGAACACAGATACGCAGTATTTT CASSPENTDTQYF
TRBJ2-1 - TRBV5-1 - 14 TGCGCCAGCAGCTTGGACGAGCCTACCGACAATGAGCAGTTC CASSLDEPTDNEQF
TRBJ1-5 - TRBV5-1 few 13 TGCGCCAGCAGCGCCCTCCCCGATCAGCCCCAGCATTTT CASSALPDQPQHF
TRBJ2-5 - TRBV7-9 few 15 TGTGCCAGCAGCGGCATCGTAGGTGGCCAAGAGACCCAGTACTTC CASSGIVGGQETQYF
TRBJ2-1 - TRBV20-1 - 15 TGCAGTGCTACCCCCCGGACAGCTCTCTACAATGAGCAGTTCTTC CSATPRTALYNEQFF
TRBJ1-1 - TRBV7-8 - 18 TGTGCCAGCAGCTTGGGGGGGGGGACCGCATCCTACAACACTGAAGCTTTCTTT CASSLGGGTASYNTEAFF
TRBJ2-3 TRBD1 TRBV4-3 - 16 TGCGACAGCAGCCAGGGGCCCGGACAGGGCTCAGATACGCAGTATTTT CDSSQGPGQGSDTQYF
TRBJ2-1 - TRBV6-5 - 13 TGTGCCGTTAAAGGGGGGGGAGCCAATGAGCAGTTCTTC CAVKGGGANEQFF
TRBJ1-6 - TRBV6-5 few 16 TGTGCCAGCAGTAGGAGAGCTACAGTGGGAGGGTCACCCCTCCACTTT CASSRRATVGGSPLHF
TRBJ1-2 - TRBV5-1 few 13 TGCGCCAGCAGCTTGGAAGGTTCTGAGGGCTACACCTTC CASSLEGSEGYTF
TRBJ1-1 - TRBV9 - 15 TGTGCCAGCAGCGTAACAGGGATCGGGGGGACTGAAGCTTTCTTT CASSVTGIGGTEAFF
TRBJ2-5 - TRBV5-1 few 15 TGCGCCAGCAGCTTCACGACAGGCGATAGGAGGACCCAGTACTTC CASSFTTGDRRTQYF
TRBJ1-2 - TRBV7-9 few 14 TGTGCCAGCAGCTTAAGGGTTGAGAACTATGGCTACACCTTC CASSLRVENYGYTF
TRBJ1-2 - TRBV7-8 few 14 TGTGCCAGCAGCCAAAACACGGGGCTCTATGGCTACACCTTC CASSQNTGLYGYTF
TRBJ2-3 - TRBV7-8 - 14 TGTGCCAGCAGCTTAGGGGGCCGGGGAGATACGCAGTATTTT CASSLGGRGDTQYF
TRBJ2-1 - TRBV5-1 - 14 TGCGCCAGCAGCAGCGCTTCCCCGTACAATGAGCAGTTCTTC CASSSASPYNEQFF
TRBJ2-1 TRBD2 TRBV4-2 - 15 TGTGCCAGCAGCCAAGTCAGCGGGGGAGGATTTGAGCAGTTCTTC CASSQVSGGGFEQFF
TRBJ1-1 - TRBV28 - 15 TGTGCCAGCAGTGAGACGTTATCGGGGAACACTGAAGCTTTCTTT CASSETLSGNTEAFF
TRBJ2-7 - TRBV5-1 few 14 TGCGCCAGCAGCTCCGGAACGGGGGTCAACGAGCAGTACTTC CASSSGTGVNEQYF
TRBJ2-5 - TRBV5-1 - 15 TGCGCCAGCAAATCGCTTTCAGGGTCCCAAGAGACCCAGTACTTC CASKSLSGSQETQYF
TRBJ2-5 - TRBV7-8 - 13 TGTGCCAGCGACGGTCGATTTCAGGAGACCCAGTACTTC CASDGRFQETQYF